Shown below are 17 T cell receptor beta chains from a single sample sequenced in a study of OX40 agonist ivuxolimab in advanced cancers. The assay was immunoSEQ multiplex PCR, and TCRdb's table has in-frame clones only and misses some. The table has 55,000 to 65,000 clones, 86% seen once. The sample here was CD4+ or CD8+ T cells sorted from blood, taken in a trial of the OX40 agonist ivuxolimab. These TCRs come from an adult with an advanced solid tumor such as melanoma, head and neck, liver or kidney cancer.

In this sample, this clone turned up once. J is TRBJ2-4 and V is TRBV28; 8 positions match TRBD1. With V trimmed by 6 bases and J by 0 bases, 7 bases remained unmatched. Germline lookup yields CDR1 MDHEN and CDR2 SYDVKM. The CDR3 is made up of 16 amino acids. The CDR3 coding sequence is TGTGCCAGCAGCTCTCAGGGGGCAGAAGCCAAAAACATTCAGTACTTC. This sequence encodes CASSSQGAEAKNIQYF.

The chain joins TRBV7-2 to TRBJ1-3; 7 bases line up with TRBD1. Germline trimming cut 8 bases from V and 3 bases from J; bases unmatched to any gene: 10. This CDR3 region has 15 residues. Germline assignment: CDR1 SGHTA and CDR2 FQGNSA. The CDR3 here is CASGKTGRSGNTIYF. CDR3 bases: TGTGCCAGCGGCAAGACAGGGCGCAGTGGAAACACCATATATTTT.

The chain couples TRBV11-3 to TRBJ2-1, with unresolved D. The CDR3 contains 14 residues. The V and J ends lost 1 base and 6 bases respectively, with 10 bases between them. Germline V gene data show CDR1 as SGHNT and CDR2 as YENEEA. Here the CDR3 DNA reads TGTGCCAGCAGCTTAGGCACCCCACCCAATGAGCAGTTCTTC. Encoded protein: CASSLGTPPNEQFF.

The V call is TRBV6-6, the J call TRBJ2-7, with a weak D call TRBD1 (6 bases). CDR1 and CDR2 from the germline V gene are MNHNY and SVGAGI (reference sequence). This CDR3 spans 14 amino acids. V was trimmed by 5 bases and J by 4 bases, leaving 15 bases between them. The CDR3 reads CASSPPGTQYEQYF. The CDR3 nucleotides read TGTGCCAGCAGTCCCCCCGGGACACAATACGAGCAGTACTTC.

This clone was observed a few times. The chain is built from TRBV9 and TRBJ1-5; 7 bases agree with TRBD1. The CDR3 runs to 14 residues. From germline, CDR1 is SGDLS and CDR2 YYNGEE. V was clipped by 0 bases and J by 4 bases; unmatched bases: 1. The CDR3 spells CASSVGDRNQPQHF. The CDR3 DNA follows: TGTGCCAGCAGCGTAGGGGACAGAAATCAGCCCCAGCATTTT. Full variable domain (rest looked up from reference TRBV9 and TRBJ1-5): DSGVTQTPKHLITATGQRVTLRCSPRSGDLSVYWYQQSLDQGLQFLIQYYNGEERAKGNILERFSAQQFPDLHSELNLSSLELGDSALYFCASSVGDRNQPQHFGDGTRLSIL.

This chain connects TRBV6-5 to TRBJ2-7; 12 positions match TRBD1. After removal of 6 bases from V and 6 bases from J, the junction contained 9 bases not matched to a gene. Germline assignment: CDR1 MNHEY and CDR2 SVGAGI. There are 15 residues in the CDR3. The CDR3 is CASSKGGQGALEQYF. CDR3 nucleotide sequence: TGTGCCAGCAGCAAGGGGGGACAGGGGGCCCTCGAGCAGTACTTC.

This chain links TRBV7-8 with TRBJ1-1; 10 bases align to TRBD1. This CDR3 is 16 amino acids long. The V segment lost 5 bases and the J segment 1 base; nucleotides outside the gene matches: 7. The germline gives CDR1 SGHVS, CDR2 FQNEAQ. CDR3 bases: TGTGCCAGCAGCCTCCGGGACAGGGGATCGAACACTGAAGCTTTCTTT. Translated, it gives CASSLRDRGSNTEAFF.

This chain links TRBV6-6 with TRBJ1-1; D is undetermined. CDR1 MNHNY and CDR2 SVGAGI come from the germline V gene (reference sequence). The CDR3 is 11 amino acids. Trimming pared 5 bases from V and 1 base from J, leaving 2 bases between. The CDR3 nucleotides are TGTGCCAGCAGTGGGAACACTGAAGCTTTCTTT. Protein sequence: CASSGNTEAFF.

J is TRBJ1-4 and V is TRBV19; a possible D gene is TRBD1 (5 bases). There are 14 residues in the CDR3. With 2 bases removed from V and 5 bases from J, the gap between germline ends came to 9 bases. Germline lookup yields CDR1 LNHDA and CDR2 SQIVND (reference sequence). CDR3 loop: CASSIRQINEKLFF. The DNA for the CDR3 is TGTGCCAGTAGTATACGACAGATAAATGAAAAACTGTTTTTT.

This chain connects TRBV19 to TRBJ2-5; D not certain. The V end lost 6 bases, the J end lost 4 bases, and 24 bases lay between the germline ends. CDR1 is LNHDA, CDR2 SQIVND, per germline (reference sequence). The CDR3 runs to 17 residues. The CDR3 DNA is TGTGCCAGTAGCCGCCAAAAAACATTGTTCGCTCCAGAGACCCAGTACTTC. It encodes CASSRQKTLFAPETQYF.

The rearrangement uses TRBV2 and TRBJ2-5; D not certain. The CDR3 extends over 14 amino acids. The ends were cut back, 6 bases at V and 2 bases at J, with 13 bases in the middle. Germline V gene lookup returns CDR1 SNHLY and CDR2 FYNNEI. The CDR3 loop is CASSLPLGQETQYF. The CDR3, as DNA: TGTGCCAGCAGCCTACCCTTGGGGCAAGAGACCCAGTACTTC. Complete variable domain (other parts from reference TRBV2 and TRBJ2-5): EPEVTQTPSHQVTQMGQEVILRCVPISNHLYFYWYRQILGQKVEFLVSFYNNEISEKSEIFDDQFSVERPDGSNFTLKIRSTKLEDSAMYFCASSLPLGQETQYFGPGTRLLVL.

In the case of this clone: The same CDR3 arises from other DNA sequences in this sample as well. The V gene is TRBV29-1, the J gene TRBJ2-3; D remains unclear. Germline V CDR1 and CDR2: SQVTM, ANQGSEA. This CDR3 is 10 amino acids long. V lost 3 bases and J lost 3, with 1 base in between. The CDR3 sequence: CSVDTDTQYF. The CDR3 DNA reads TGCAGCGTTGATACAGATACGCAGTATTTT.

CDR3 coding DNA: TGTGCCACCAGCCCTCGGACTCTTTCTACCCAGTACTTC. This codes for CATSPRTLSTQYF. The chain links TRBV15 to TRBJ2-5; perhaps TRBD2 as D (5 bases). Deletions cut 5 bases from V and 8 bases from J, with 15 bases between. Germline V lookup: CDR1 LNHNV, CDR2 YYDKDF (reference sequence). This CDR3 has 13 amino acids.

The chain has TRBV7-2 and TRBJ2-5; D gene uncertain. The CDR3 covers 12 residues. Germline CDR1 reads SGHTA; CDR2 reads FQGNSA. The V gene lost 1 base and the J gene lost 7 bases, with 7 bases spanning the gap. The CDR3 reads CASSLDRVTQYF. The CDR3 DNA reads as TGTGCCAGCAGCTTAGACCGCGTGACCCAGTACTTC.

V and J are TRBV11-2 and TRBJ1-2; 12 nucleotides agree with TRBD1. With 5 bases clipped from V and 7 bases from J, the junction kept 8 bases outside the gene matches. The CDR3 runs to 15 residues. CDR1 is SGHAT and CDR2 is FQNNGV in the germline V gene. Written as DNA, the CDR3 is TGTGCCAGCAGCGCCCCGGGACAGGGGGCTTCTGGCTACACCTTC. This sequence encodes CASSAPGQGASGYTF.

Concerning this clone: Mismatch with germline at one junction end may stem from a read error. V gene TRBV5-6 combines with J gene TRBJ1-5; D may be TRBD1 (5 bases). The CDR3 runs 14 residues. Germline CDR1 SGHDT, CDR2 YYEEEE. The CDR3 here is CVSSLAGRNQPQHF. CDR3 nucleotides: TGTGTCAGCAGCTTGGCAGGGCGCAATCAGCCCCAGCATTTT.

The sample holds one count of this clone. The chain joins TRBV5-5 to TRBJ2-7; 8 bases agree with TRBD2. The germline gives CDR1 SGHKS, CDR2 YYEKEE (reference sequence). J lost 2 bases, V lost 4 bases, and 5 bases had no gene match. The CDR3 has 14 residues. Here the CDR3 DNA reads TGTGCCAGCAGCCGGGGGGGAACGGCCTACGAGCAGTACTTC. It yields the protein CASSRGGTAYEQYF. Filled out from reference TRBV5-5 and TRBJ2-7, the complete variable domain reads DAGVTQSPTHLIKTRGQQVTLRCSPISGHKSVSWYQQVLGQGPQFIFQYYEKEERGRGNFPDRFSARQFPNYSSELNVNALLLGDSALYLCASSRGGTAYEQYFGPGTRLTVT.